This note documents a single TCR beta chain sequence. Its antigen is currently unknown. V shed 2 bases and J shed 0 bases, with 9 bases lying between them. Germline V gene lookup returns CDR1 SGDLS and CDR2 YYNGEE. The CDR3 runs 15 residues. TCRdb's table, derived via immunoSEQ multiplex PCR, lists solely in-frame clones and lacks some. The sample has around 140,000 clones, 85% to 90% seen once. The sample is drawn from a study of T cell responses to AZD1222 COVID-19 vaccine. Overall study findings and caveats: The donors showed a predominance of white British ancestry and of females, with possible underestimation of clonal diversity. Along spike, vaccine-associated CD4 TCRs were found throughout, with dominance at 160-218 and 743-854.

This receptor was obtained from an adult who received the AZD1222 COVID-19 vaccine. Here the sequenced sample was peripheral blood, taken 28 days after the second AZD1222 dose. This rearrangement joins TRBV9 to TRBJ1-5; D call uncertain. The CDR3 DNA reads TGTGCCAGCAGCGTGAGAAAGCATAGCAATCAGCCCCAGCATTTT. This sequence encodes CASSVRKHSNQPQHF.